The T cell receptor beta chain under discussion was sequenced for a study of chemoradiotherapy in HPV16-positive cancers. Study as a whole: A couple of HPV16-positive patients' cells yielded candidate HPV-specific clones and common motifs.

Comment on this clone: Its antigen is undetermined.

Samples were taken several times over chemoradiotherapy. Clones were read by immunoSEQ multiplex PCR, and TCRdb kept only the in-frame ones, dropping some. The top ten clones hold approximately 1.7% of a sample with about 6,500 clones, around 90% of them seen once. Study findings and constraints: During treatment, candidate HPV-specific clones and E7-related motifs expanded in tumor.

The germline CDR1 and CDR2 sequences are MNHNY and SVGAGI (reference sequence). CDR3 length: 13 amino acids. This sequence was found in a human donor with HPV-associated anogenital cancer. Sequences were derived from blood, sampled from a patient who underwent chemoradiotherapy. The chain couples TRBV6-6 to TRBJ2-5; maybe TRBD1 (5 bases). The J call may be wrong; the DNA end is better matched by TRBJ2-7. The CDR3 region is CASSYSDRYEQYF. CDR3 sequence (DNA): TGTGCCAGCAGTTACTCCGACAGATACGAGCAGTACTTC.